This T cell receptor (beta chain) was found in a study of T cell responses to AZD1222 COVID-19 vaccine. Whole-study findings and limits: CD4 TCRs linked to vaccination spanned spike, dominating at 160-218 and 743-854. Possibly, clonal diversity was underestimated; donors were largely white British and included more females.

A word on this clone: The antigen is undetermined.

Trimming took 6 bases from V and 11 from J, leaving 17 bases between them. This CDR3 is built from 13 residues. Per germline, CDR1 SGHTA and CDR2 FQGNSA. Produced via immunoSEQ multiplex PCR; TCRdb's table is partial and in-frame only. The sample has about 110,000 clones; 70% to 90% are singletons. The source was peripheral blood, collected on day 0 of AZD1222 vaccination. J is TRBJ1-5 and V is TRBV7-2, with D uncertain. The TCR was taken from an adult in good health. CDR3 in DNA: TGTGCCAGCAGGCCGTCGGGCCCCGAGGCCCAGCATTTT. This translates into CASRPSGPEAQHF.